This T cell receptor (delta chain) appears in the sequencing data of a study of Vδ1+ human thymocytes. There are a few counts of this clone. What it binds is unknown. The V segment lost 2 bases and the J segment 0 bases; nucleotides outside the gene matches: 7. The CDR3 consists of 17 residues. Germline CDR1 and CDR2: TSWWSYY and QGS. Sequences come from RNA converted to cDNA by reverse transcription. Pooled V-gene forward primers with one constant-region reverse primer generated the CDR3 amplicons by multiplex PCR. TCRdb repeated clone calling on the multiplex PCR reads with CATT. The sample lists about 50,000 delta-chain clones; over 12% were seen once. The study, taken as a whole, reports: Unexpected Vdelta2 sequences could cause misinterpretation of bulk repertoire data. In the thymus, TRG and TRD repertoires looked highly polyclonal with Gaussian CDR3 lengths. Despite high sort purity, about 20% of thymic T cell receptor delta sequences were Vdelta2.

The sequence came from a girl in the first two years of life who had congenital heart surgery. The chain has TRDV1 and TRDJ1; 9 bases match TRDD3. The sample consisted of Vdelta1+ gamma-delta thymocytes from the thymus. Documented subset: FACS-sorted CD3+ TCRalphabeta- TCRVdelta1+ TCRVdelta2- thymocytes. The CDR3 region is CALGEASSGGYTDKLIF. In nucleotides, the CDR3 is TGTGCTCTTGGGGAAGCCTCCTCTGGGGGATACACCGATAAACTCATCTTT.